One sample yielded the 9 T cell receptor beta chains listed below, sequenced in a study of cytomegalovirus exposure and HLA in healthy donors. Primers included in the PCR were 60 Vbeta and 13 Jbeta primers. Using immunoSEQ multiplex PCR, the repertoire was profiled, and TCRdb retains in-frame clones only, with some absent. The sample has fewer than 200,000 clones, roughly 80% seen once; the top ten hold under 5%. Sequencing was performed on PBMCs. These receptors were obtained from a woman aged 45-59 years in good health and CMV-seropositive.

The rearrangement links TRBV6-6 to TRBJ1-4; no clear D gene. Germline V gene data show CDR1 as MNHNY and CDR2 as SVGAGI (reference sequence). This CDR3 has 16 amino acids. Deletions cut 2 bases from V and 11 bases from J, with 21 bases between. DNA for the CDR3: TGTGCCAGCAGTTACCCGATGGTTGACGCAGGCCCGAAACTGTTTTTT. Its translation is CASSYPMVDAGPKLFF.

The chain carries TRBV5-1 and TRBJ2-2; D is unresolved. The V end was cut by 0 bases, the J end by 6 bases, with 6 bases between. Looked up from germline, CDR1 is SGHRS and CDR2 is YFSETQ. The CDR3 runs to 13 residues. CDR3 DNA sequence: TGCGCCAGCAGCTTGGATGCGGCCGGGGAGCTGTTTTTT. Protein: CASSLDAAGELFF. Full variable domain (missing parts from reference TRBV5-1 and TRBJ2-2): KAGVTQTPRYLIKTRGQQVTLSCSPISGHRSVSWYQQTPGQGLQFLFEYFSETQRNKGNFPGRFSGRQFSNSRSEMNVSTLELGDSALYLCASSLDAAGELFFGEGSRLTVL.

A word on this clone: Germline is not matched at one junction end, which may reflect a read error. V gene TRBV7-9 combines with J gene TRBJ1-1, with TRBD1 identical over 7 bases. This CDR3 comprises 17 residues. Per the germline V gene, CDR1 is SEHNR and CDR2 is FQNEAQ (reference sequence). CDR3 region: CSSSSRDRALMNTEAFF. The DNA for the CDR3 is TGTTCCAGCAGCTCCCGGGACAGAGCACTTATGAACACTGAAGCTTTCTTT. The variable domain in full, completed from reference TRBV7-9 and TRBJ1-1, reads DTGVSQNPRHKITKRGQNVTFRCDPISEHNRLYWYRQTLGQGPEFLTYFQNEAQLEKSRLLSDRFSAERPKGSFSTLEIQRTEQGDSAMYLCSSSSRDRALMNTEAFFGQGTRLTVV.

The chain employs TRBV4-1 and TRBJ2-1; the match to TRBD2 covers 11 bases. Per the germline V gene, CDR1 is MGHRA and CDR2 is YSYEKL. V lost 2 bases to trimming and J lost 9 bases; unmatched junction nucleotides: 3. CDR3 length equals 14 residues. Written as DNA, the CDR3 is TGCGCCAGCAGCCAACTAGCGGGAGGTCCTGAGCAGTTCTTC. Its translation: CASSQLAGGPEQFF.

The sample holds a few counts of this clone. The V and J genes are TRBV5-6 and TRBJ2-5, with D unclear. The CDR3 is made up of 14 amino acids. Germline loops: CDR1 SGHDT, CDR2 YYEEEE. Trimming took off 4 bases at V and 5 bases at J, with 15 bases between the two ends. The CDR3 sequence is CASSASHFRETQYF. In DNA form, the CDR3 reads TGTGCCAGCAGCGCGTCGCATTTCAGGGAGACCCAGTACTTC.

V usage is TRBV14 and J usage is TRBJ1-4; D is possibly TRBD1 (5 bases). Germline V gene sequence: CDR1 SGHDN, CDR2 FVKESK. V dropped 1 base and J dropped 7 bases, with 13 bases sitting between them. The length of the CDR3 is 15 residues. CDR3 loop: CASSQVGPQGEKLFF. The CDR3 region has the DNA TGTGCCAGCAGCCAAGTAGGCCCGCAGGGTGAAAAACTGTTTTTT.

Here the CDR3 reads CASSLLAGVTQYF. CDR3 in DNA: TGTGCCAGCAGTTTACTAGCGGGAGTCACGCAGTATTTT. The chain uses TRBV27 and TRBJ2-3; 10 bases fit TRBD2. The CDR3 has 13 amino acids. Germline V gene data show CDR1 as MNHEY and CDR2 as SMNVEV (reference sequence). The junction had 2 bases not matched to a gene; V was cut back by 2 bases and J by 9 bases.

This clone turned up a few times. The genes are TRBV4-2 and TRBJ2-3, with D tentatively TRBD2 (5 bases). Germline lookup yields CDR1 LGHNA and CDR2 YNFKEQ. Between the trimmed V and J ends, which lost 1 base and 14 bases, there was a span of 19 bases. The CDR3 covers 14 residues. In DNA, the CDR3 is TGTGCCAGCAGCCAAGGCGGGTCGGCGGCCCGCGGGTATTTT. Its protein is CASSQGGSAARGYF.

The rearrangement links TRBV7-2 to TRBJ2-3; D might be TRBD1 (5 bases). The CDR3 loop spans 16 amino acids. Germline CDR1 is SGHTA and CDR2 is FQGNSA. The germline V and J ends were trimmed by 6 bases and 6 bases, with 22 bases remaining between them. DNA of the CDR3: TGTGCCAGCAGGACCAGGGCCACCGGACCTGTGGATACGCAGTATTTT. Protein product: CASRTRATGPVDTQYF.